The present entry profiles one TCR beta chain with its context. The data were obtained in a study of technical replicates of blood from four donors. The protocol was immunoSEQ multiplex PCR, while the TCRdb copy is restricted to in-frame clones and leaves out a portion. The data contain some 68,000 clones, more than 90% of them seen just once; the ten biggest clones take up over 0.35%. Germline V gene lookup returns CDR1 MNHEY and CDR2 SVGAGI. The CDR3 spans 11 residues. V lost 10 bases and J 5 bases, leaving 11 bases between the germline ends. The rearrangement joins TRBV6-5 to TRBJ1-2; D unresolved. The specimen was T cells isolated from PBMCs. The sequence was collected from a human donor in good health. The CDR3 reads CATSWRYGYTF. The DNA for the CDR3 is TGTGCCACATCCTGGAGGTATGGCTACACCTTC.